The next 6 T cell receptor beta chains were all read from a single sample in a study of cytomegalovirus exposure and HLA in healthy donors. The PCR was carried out with 60 Vbeta primers and 13 Jbeta primers. Sequencing was performed with immunoSEQ multiplex PCR; in TCRdb, only in-frame clones are kept and a portion is missing. The sample has about 130,000 clones; roughly four fifths are singletons. Sequenced sample: PBMCs. The receptors stem from a boy between 2 and 10 years old in good health and CMV-seronegative.

The chain combines TRBV6-1 with TRBJ2-7, with D uncertain. Trimming cost V 5 bases and J 0 bases, with 14 bases left between them. Germline V lookup: CDR1 MNHNS, CDR2 SASEGT. The CDR3 is made up of 15 amino acids. The CDR3 here is CASSQESASSYEQYV. As DNA, the CDR3 is TGTGCCAGCAGTCAAGAGAGCGCCAGCTCCTACGAGCAGTACGTC.

The chain employs TRBV11-2 and TRBJ1-1, with a tentative D call TRBD1 (6 bases). CDR1 and CDR2 from the germline V gene are SGHAT and FQNNGV. V was trimmed by 4 bases and J by 6 bases, leaving 18 bases between them. CDR3 size: 15 residues. CDR3 sequence: CASSSPWGGAAEAFF. CDR3 DNA: TGTGCCAGCAGCTCCCCCTGGGGGGGGGCGGCTGAAGCTTTCTTT.

V and J are TRBV7-8 and TRBJ2-7; perhaps TRBD2 as D (6 bases). Germline loops: CDR1 SGHVS, CDR2 FQNEAQ. CDR3 size: 17 residues. V shed 3 bases and J shed 7 bases, with 25 bases lying between them. CDR3 protein: CASSLLWEAELKREQYV. CDR3 coding DNA: TGTGCCAGCAGCTTGTTGTGGGAGGCCGAATTAAAGAGAGAGCAGTACGTC.

This sequence joins TRBV4-1 and TRBJ2-1; 7 bases line up with TRBD1. The CDR3 extends over 14 amino acids. The V gene's germline CDR1 is MGHRA and CDR2 YSYEKL. J gave up 9 bases and V 11 bases, and 16 bases lay outside the gene matches. CDR3 sequence reads: CASRGDSPRGEQFF. CDR3 in DNA: TGCGCCTCCAGAGGGGACAGCCCTAGGGGTGAGCAGTTCTTC.

The chain joins TRBV4-3 to TRBJ2-3, with a possible D match to TRBD1 (6 bases). Germline CDR1 and CDR2: LGHNA and YSLEER. The V end was cut by 1 base, the J end by 6 bases, with 14 bases between. The CDR3 has 15 residues. CDR3 in DNA: TGCGCCAGCAGCCAAGGAATAAACAGGGAGGATACGCAGTATTTT. Protein sequence: CASSQGINREDTQYF.

This clone was seen a handful of times. The rearrangement links TRBV18 to TRBJ1-5; 7 bases align to TRBD1. CDR1 is KGHSH and CDR2 is LQKENI in the germline V gene. This CDR3 comprises 13 residues. Trimming took 5 bases from V and 5 from J; bases not matched to a gene: 3. The CDR3 region has the DNA TGTGCCAGCTCAGGGACAGTCTATCAGCCCCAGCATTTT. Amino acid sequence: CASSGTVYQPQHF.